These T cell receptor beta chains were read from a single sample in a study of early T cells in non-severe SARS-CoV-2 infection. Each CDR3 protein gets one entry after TCRdb re-called the 5' RACE reads with MiXCR. The data show 87,000 or so distinct CDR3 sequences, over 9% seen once. The sample was whole blood. These receptor sequences come from an adult who was a healthcare worker with PCR-confirmed SARS-CoV-2 infection or an uninfected control (not recorded which). Each CDR3 is given with its conserved first and last residue. A D gene is named only where the DNA matches it firmly. For some rows the clone size is stated as once, few or many, or as a class when expanded; others skip it.

few,TRBV10-3,TRBJ2-2,TRBD2,TGTGCCATCAGTGGGACTAGCGGGAGGAACACCGGGGAGCTGTTTTTT,CAISGTSGRNTGELFF
few,TRBV6-2/TRBV6-3,TRBJ2-2,-,TGTGCCAGCAGTTACAGTACCCCCGGGGAGCTGTTTTTT,CASSYSTPGELFF
few,TRBV6-5,TRBJ2-7,-,TGTGCCAGCAGTTACCGGACGGGTATTTACGAGCAGTACTTC,CASSYRTGIYEQYF
few,TRBV5-1,TRBJ1-5,-,TGCGCCAGCAGCGAGCAGAGGGGCCAGCCCCAGCATTTT,CASSEQRGQPQHF
few,TRBV6-6,TRBJ2-7,-,TGTGCCAGCAACACTAGGGTGTCCTACGAGCAGTACTTC,CASNTRVSYEQYF
few,TRBV10-2,TRBJ1-5,TRBD1,TGCGCCAGCAAGAGTGGACAGGGGGTCAATCAGCCCCAGCATTTT,CASKSGQGVNQPQHF
few,TRBV7-3,TRBJ2-4,-,TGTGCCAGCAGCGAGCAGGGGCAGGACATTCAGTACTTC,CASSEQGQDIQYF
many,TRBV6-2/TRBV6-3,TRBJ1-1,-,TGTGCCAGCAGTTACCGTCCCGTCTCGAACACTGAAGCTTTCTTT,CASSYRPVSNTEAFF
-,TRBV6-2/TRBV6-3,TRBJ2-2,-,TGTGCCAGCAGACAGGCGGTGGGGTCGGCCGGGGAGCTGTTTTTT,CASRQAVGSAGELFF
many,TRBV11-2,TRBJ2-7,-,TGTGCCAGCAGCCCCGGGATAGCGGACGACTACGAGCAGTACTTC,CASSPGIADDYEQYF
-,TRBV5-6,TRBJ2-5,-,TGTGCCAGCACCACTTGGGGGGGCAAAGAGACCCAGTACTTC,CASTTWGGKETQYF
few,TRBV18,TRBJ2-1,-,TGTGCCAGCTCACCCCAACGGGACTCCAATGAGCAGTTCTTC,CASSPQRDSNEQFF
many,TRBV7-2,TRBJ2-1,TRBD2,TGTGCCAGCAGCTTAGACGGGTCTAGCGGGAGGAATGAGCAGTTCTTC,CASSLDGSSGRNEQFF
few,TRBV12-2,TRBJ1-5,-,TGTGCAAGTCGCTTAGGGACAGTTAGCAATCAGCCCCAGCATTTT,CASRLGTVSNQPQHF
few,TRBV3-1,TRBJ1-3,-,TGTGCCAGCAGCCATTCGGAAAACACCATATATTTT,CASSHSENTIYF
-,TRBV18,TRBJ1-4,-,TGTGCCAGCTCACAGGAGGGAAAACTGTTTTTT,CASSQEGKLFF
-,TRBV4-2,TRBJ2-3,-,TGTGCCAGCAGCCCTCGACTAGTTACAGATACGCAGTATTTT,CASSPRLVTDTQYF
-,TRBV10-3,TRBJ2-3,-,TGTGCCATCAGCGCCCTGGGGGAAAGCACAGATACGCAGTATTTT,CAISALGESTDTQYF
few,TRBV5-1,TRBJ1-3,TRBD1,TGCGCCAGCAGGTCCGCCGCGACAGGGGGCCTAGGAGGAAACACCATATATTTT,CASRSAATGGLGGNTIYF
many,TRBV7-9,TRBJ2-7,TRBD1,TGTGCCAGCGGGGGACAGGGGGCCTCCTACGAGCAGTACTTC,CASGGQGASYEQYF
-,TRBV27,TRBJ1-2,-,TGTGCCAGCAGTTTATGGGCAGGATCTGGCTACACCTTC,CASSLWAGSGYTF
many,TRBV5-1,TRBJ1-5,-,TGCGCCAGCAGCTTAAATGGTAATCAGCCCCAGCATTTT,CASSLNGNQPQHF
few,TRBV3-1,TRBJ2-1,TRBD2,TGTGCCAGCAGCCTAAGACTAGCGGGGACATACAATGAGCAGTTCTTC,CASSLRLAGTYNEQFF
-,TRBV7-3,TRBJ2-1,TRBD2,TGTGCCAGCAGCCGGACTAGCGGGAGGGCCGGTGAGCAGTTCTTC,CASSRTSGRAGEQFF
many,TRBV12-3/TRBV12-4,TRBJ1-2,TRBD1,TGTGCCAGCAGTTTAAGGGGGACAGGGGGCTATGGCTACACCTTC,CASSLRGTGGYGYTF
-,TRBV3-1,TRBJ1-6,-,TGTGCCAGCAGCCAAGATGGCGGACTTACACCCCTCCACTTT,CASSQDGGLTPLHF
few,TRBV4-3,TRBJ2-6,-,TGCGCCAGCAGCCAAGACAGGTTCGAAGTCCTGACTTTC,CASSQDRFEVLTF
-,TRBV3-1,TRBJ2-1,-,TGTGCCAGCAGCCAGCGGAGAAGCTCCTACAATGAGCAGTTCTTC,CASSQRRSSYNEQFF
many,TRBV6-2/TRBV6-3,TRBJ1-5,-,TGTGCCGCGGCGAGGCATAGCAATCAGCCCCAGCATTTT,CAAARHSNQPQHF
-,TRBV29-1,TRBJ2-5,TRBD1,TGCAGCGTCCTAACGACAGGGGGCTACCAAGAGACCCAGTACTTC,CSVLTTGGYQETQYF
few,TRBV20-1,TRBJ2-2,TRBD1,TGCAGTGCTAGTCCAGGGCGAGGGGGCCCCGGGGAGCTGTTTTTT,CSASPGRGGPGELFF
-,TRBV19,TRBJ2-6,-,TGTGCCAGTAGTATAGGACTTTCCTCTGGGGCCAACGTCCTGACTTTC,CASSIGLSSGANVLTF
few,TRBV5-6,TRBJ1-2,-,TGTGCCAGCAGCGGTAGGGTAAGGGGAGACTATGGCTACACCTTC,CASSGRVRGDYGYTF
-,TRBV6-2/TRBV6-3,TRBJ2-7,-,TGTGCCAGCAGTCCAACTAGGCGGGAGCAGTACTTC,CASSPTRREQYF
-,TRBV6-1,TRBJ2-2,-,TGTGCCAGCAGAGTCGGTTGGGGGGAGCTGTTTTTT,CASRVGWGELFF
few,TRBV27,TRBJ2-5,-,TGTGCCAGCAGTCAGGAGGGGGAGACCCAGTACTTC,CASSQEGETQYF
few,TRBV5-1,TRBJ2-3,TRBD2,TGCGCCAGCAGCACCGGGACTAGCGGAAGACTGACTACAGATACGCAGTATTTT,CASSTGTSGRLTTDTQYF
-,TRBV6-2/TRBV6-3,TRBJ2-7,-,TGTGCCAGCACCCCAGTTGGAGGAAGTGAGCCCTACGAGCAGTACTTC,CASTPVGGSEPYEQYF
many,TRBV12-3/TRBV12-4,TRBJ2-7,TRBD2,TGTGCCAGCAGTTTCGCGGGAGTGGGAAACGAGCAGTACTTC,CASSFAGVGNEQYF
few,TRBV12-3/TRBV12-4,TRBJ2-7,TRBD2,TGTGCCAGCAGTTCCCTCGGGGGGAGTGTAGACGAGCAGTACTTC,CASSSLGGSVDEQYF
many,TRBV18,TRBJ2-5,-,TGTGCCAGCTCAGGAAATTGGCAGGTCGGAGTAGAGACCCAGTACTTC,CASSGNWQVGVETQYF
-,TRBV12-3/TRBV12-4,TRBJ2-7,-,TGTGCCAGCAGTTTAGAGAGTTTCACCCTGCAGTACTTC,CASSLESFTLQYF
many,TRBV20-1,TRBJ2-3,-,TGCAGTGCTACACCGGGGTCTAGAACTAGCACAGATACGCAGTATTTT,CSATPGSRTSTDTQYF
-,TRBV10-3,TRBJ2-3,-,TGTGCCATCAAGTCGAGCGGGCCTACTAGCACAGATACGCAGTATTTT,CAIKSSGPTSTDTQYF
few,TRBV18,TRBJ2-6,TRBD2,TGTGCCAGCTCACCACGGCCTAGCGGGTCCCCTGGGGCCAACGTCCTGACTTTC,CASSPRPSGSPGANVLTF